These T cell receptor beta chains were read from a single sample in a study of blood T cells in healthy people across ages. Each CDR3 protein is one row after TCRdb ran MiXCR on the 5' RACE reads. Counted here are about a million distinct CDR3 sequences, roughly 48% occurring once; the ten biggest clones make up around an eighth. Sequenced input: blood. All receptors come from a man aged 30 to 39 in good health. Both conserved end residues are part of each CDR3. The D gene is left open where the match is weak. Size tells how often a clone was seen (once, few, many) or the class of an expanded clone, and some rows leave it out.

length: 16
size: -
D: TRBD1
J: TRBJ2-2
V: TRBV15
CDR3: CATSTNRDRNTGELFF
DNA: TGTGCCACCAGCACAAATCGGGACAGGAACACCGGGGAGCTGTTTTTT

length: 12
size: -
D: -
J: TRBJ2-1
V: TRBV7-2
CDR3: CASSLARVEQFF
DNA: TGTGCCAGCAGCTTAGCGAGGGTTGAGCAGTTCTTC

length: 13
size: few
D: -
J: TRBJ1-2
V: TRBV7-2
CDR3: CASSYGTYYGYTF
DNA: TGTGCCAGCAGCTACGGGACTTACTATGGCTACACCTTC

length: 14
size: -
D: -
J: TRBJ1-1
V: TRBV27
CDR3: CASSLIGGGTEAFF
DNA: TGTGCCAGCAGTTTAATAGGAGGGGGCACTGAAGCTTTCTTT

length: 13
size: -
D: -
J: TRBJ1-2
V: TRBV30
CDR3: CAWGQKLNYGYTF
DNA: TGTGCCTGGGGACAGAAACTTAACTATGGCTACACCTTC

length: 14
size: -
D: TRBD2
J: TRBJ2-5
V: TRBV7-9
CDR3: CASRASGGQETQYF
DNA: TGTGCCAGCAGGGCTAGCGGGGGCCAGGAGACCCAGTACTTC

length: 15
size: -
D: TRBD2
J: TRBJ2-5
V: TRBV28
CDR3: CASSKGGRTQETQYF
DNA: TGTGCCAGCAGCAAGGGCGGGAGGACACAAGAGACCCAGTACTTC

length: 11
size: many
D: -
J: TRBJ2-7
V: TRBV29-1
CDR3: CSVKSGYEQYF
DNA: TGCAGCGTTAAGTCTGGCTACGAGCAGTACTTC

length: 13
size: -
D: -
J: TRBJ1-6
V: TRBV3-1
CDR3: CASSQVGASPLHF
DNA: TGTGCCAGCAGCCAAGTCGGAGCGTCACCCCTCCACTTT

length: 15
size: -
D: TRBD1
J: TRBJ1-4
V: TRBV4-2
CDR3: CASSQGDRAGEKLFF
DNA: TGTGCCAGCAGCCAAGGGGACAGGGCGGGCGAAAAACTGTTTTTT

length: 18
size: -
D: TRBD2
J: TRBJ2-3
V: TRBV11-3
CDR3: CASTGRTTATALGRAQYF
DNA: TGTGCCAGCACCGGCAGGACCACGGCGACAGCCCTTGGGAGGGCGCAGTATTTT

length: 14
size: -
D: -
J: TRBJ2-7
V: TRBV27
CDR3: CASSLGGMAYEQYF
DNA: TGTGCCAGCAGTTTAGGAGGGATGGCCTACGAGCAGTACTTC

length: 15
size: many
D: -
J: TRBJ2-4
V: TRBV7-9
CDR3: CASSLQVPSGNIQYF
DNA: TGTGCCAGCAGCTTACAGGTTCCCTCGGGAAACATTCAGTACTTC

length: 13
size: many
D: -
J: TRBJ2-7
V: TRBV3-1
CDR3: CASSQTGTGEQYF
DNA: TGTGCCAGCAGCCAAACCGGGACGGGAGAGCAGTACTTC

length: 15
size: -
D: -
J: TRBJ1-2
V: TRBV4-1
CDR3: CASSQDVGTRYGYTF
DNA: TGCGCCAGCAGCCAAGATGTGGGGACCCGCTATGGCTACACCTTC

length: 14
size: -
D: -
J: TRBJ2-3
V: TRBV11-3
CDR3: CASSFGAATDTQYF
DNA: TGTGCCAGCAGCTTTGGGGCAGCGACAGATACGCAGTATTTT

length: 16
size: -
D: TRBD1
J: TRBJ2-3
V: TRBV11-2
CDR3: CASSLGDRAGTDTQYF
DNA: TGTGCCAGCAGCTTAGGCGACAGGGCCGGCACAGATACGCAGTATTTT